This TCR beta chain was retrieved from a study of blood T cell repertoires in COVID-19. The data were produced by immunoSEQ multiplex PCR, yet TCRdb's version contains in-frame clones alone and is incomplete. The sample has tens of thousands of clones; more than 75% are singletons. V was clipped by 5 bases and J by 1 base, with 14 bases between them. The CDR3 runs 15 residues. Germline loops: CDR1 MGHDK, CDR2 SYGVNS. Those enrolled, adults aged roughly 18 to 100 years, came from about 24 US areas. Donors were grouped by their self-reported clinical history. Recovered Cohort 3 donors showed two negative PCRs, clearance, or symptom resolution.

The chain employs TRBV25-1 and TRBJ1-1, with a possible D match to TRBD1 (5 bases). This sequence originates from a woman aged 35 to 49 who had recovered from COVID-19. Sequenced sample: PBMCs or T cells enriched from blood (not recorded which). The CDR3 nucleotides read TGTGCCAGCAGTTCCTGGGGCGGGGGGAACACTGAAGCTTTCTTT. Encoded protein: CASSSWGGGNTEAFF.